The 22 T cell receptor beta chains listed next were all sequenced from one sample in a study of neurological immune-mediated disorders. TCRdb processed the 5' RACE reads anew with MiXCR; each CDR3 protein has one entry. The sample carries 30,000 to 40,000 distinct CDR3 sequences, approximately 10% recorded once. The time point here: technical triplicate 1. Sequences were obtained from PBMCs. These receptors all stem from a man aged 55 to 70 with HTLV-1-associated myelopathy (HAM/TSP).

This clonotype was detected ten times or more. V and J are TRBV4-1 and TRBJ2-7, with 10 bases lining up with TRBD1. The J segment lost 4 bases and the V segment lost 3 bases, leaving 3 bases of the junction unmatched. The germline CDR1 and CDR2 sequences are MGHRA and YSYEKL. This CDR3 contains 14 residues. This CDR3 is CASSQGQGSYEQYF. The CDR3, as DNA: TGCGCCAGCAGCCAGGGACAGGGGTCTTACGAGCAGTACTTC.

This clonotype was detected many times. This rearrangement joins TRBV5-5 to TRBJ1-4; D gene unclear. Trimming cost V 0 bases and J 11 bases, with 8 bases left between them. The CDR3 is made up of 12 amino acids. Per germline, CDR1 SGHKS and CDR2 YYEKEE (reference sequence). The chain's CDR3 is CASSLEPHKLFF. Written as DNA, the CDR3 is TGTGCCAGCAGCTTGGAGCCCCATAAACTGTTTTTT.

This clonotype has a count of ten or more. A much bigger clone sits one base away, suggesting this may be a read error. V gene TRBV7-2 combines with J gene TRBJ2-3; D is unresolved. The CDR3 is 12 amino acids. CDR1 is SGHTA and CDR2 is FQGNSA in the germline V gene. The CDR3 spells CAGSLVTDTQYF. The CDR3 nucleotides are TGTGCCGGCAGCTTAGTCACAGATACGCAGTATTTT.

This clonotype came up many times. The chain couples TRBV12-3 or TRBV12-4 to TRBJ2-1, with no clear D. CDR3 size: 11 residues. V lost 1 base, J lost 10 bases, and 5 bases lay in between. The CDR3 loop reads CASSLGGEQFF. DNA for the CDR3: TGTGCCAGCAGTTTAGGAGGCGAGCAGTTCTTC.

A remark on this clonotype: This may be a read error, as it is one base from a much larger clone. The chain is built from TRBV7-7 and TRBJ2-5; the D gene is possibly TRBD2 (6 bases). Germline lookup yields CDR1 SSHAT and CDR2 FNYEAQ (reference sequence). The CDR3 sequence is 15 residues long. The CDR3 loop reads CASSPEGRARETKYF. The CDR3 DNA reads TGTGCTAGCAGCCCCGAGGGGCGGGCCCGGGAGACCAAGTACTTC.

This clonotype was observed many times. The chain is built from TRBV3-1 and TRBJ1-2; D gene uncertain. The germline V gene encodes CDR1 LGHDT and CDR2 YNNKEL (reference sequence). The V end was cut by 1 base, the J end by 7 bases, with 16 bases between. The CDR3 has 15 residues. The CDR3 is CASSQVRERGGGYTF. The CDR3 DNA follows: TGTGCCAGCAGCCAAGTCCGGGAACGGGGAGGTGGCTACACCTTC.

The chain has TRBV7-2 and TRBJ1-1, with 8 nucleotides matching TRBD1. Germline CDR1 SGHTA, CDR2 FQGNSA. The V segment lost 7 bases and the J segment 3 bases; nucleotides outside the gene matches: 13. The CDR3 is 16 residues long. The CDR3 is CASTPVQGASYTEAFF. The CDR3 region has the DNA TGTGCCAGCACCCCCGTGCAGGGGGCCTCATACACTGAAGCTTTCTTT.

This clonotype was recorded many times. The CDR3 is CASSKYSPGPTSGYTF. The DNA of the CDR3 is TGTGCCAGTAGTAAATACTCACCGGGACCTACCTCAGGCTACACCTTC. V and J are TRBV19 and TRBJ1-2, with D maybe TRBD1 (5 bases). From germline, CDR1 is LNHDA and CDR2 SQIVND (reference sequence). V was clipped by 4 bases and J by 8 bases, with 23 bases between them. The CDR3 is 16 amino acids.

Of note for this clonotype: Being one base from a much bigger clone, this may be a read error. The CDR3 here is CRVYRGRNEKLFF. As DNA, the CDR3 is TGCAGAGTCTACAGGGGGCGGAATGAAAAACTGTTTTTT. The genes are TRBV29-1 and TRBJ1-4; 9 nucleotides align to TRBD1. CDR3 length: 13 amino acids. Germline values: CDR1 SQVTM, CDR2 ANQGSEA.

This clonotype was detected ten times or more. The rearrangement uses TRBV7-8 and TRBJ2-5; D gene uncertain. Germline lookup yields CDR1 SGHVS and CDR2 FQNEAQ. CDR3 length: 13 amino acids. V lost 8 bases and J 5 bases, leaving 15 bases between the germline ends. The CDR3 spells CASAPGRRETQYF. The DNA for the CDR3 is TGTGCCAGCGCTCCGGGCCGTAGGGAGACCCAGTACTTC.

The CDR3 sequence is CASSYSTGNYGYTF. The DNA of the CDR3 is TGTGCCAGCAGTTACTCGACAGGGAACTATGGCTACACCTTC. V usage is TRBV6-5 and J usage is TRBJ1-2; TRBD1 aligns across 7 bases. Germline CDR1 MNHEY, CDR2 SVGAGI. The CDR3 has 14 amino acids. V dropped 0 bases and J dropped 2; count of bases not matched to a gene: 0.

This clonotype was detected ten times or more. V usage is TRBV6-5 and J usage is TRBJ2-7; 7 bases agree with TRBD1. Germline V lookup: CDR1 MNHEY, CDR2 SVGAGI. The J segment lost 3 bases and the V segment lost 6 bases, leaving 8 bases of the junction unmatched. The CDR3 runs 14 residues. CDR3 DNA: TGTGCCAGCAGGTCCGGGACAGCTATCTACGAGCAGTACTTC. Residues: CASRSGTAIYEQYF.

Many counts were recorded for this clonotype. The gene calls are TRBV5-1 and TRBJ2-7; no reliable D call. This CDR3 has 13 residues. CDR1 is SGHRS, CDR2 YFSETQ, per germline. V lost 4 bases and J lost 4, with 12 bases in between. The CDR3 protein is CASSTDGAYEQYF. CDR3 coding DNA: TGCGCCAGCAGCACCGACGGAGCTTACGAGCAGTACTTC.

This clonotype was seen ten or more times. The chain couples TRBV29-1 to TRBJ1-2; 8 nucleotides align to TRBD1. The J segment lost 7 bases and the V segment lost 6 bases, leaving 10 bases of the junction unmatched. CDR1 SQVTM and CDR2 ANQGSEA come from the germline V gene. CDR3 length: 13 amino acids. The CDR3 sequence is CSVGLDRATGYTF. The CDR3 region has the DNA TGCAGCGTGGGGTTGGACAGGGCCACTGGCTACACCTTC. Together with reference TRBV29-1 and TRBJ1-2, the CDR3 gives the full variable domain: SAVISQKPSRDICQRGTSLTIQCQVDSQVTMMFWYRQQPGQSLTLIATANQGSEATYESGFVIDKFPISRPNLTFSTLTVSNMSPEDSSIYLCSVGLDRATGYTFGSGTRLTVV.

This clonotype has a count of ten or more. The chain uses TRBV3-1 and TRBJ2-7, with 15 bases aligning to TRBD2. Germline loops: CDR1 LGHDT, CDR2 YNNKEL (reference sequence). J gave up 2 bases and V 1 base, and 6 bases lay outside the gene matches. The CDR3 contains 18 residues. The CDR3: CASSQALGLAGGTYEQYF. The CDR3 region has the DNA TGTGCCAGCAGCCAAGCCTTGGGACTAGCGGGAGGAACCTACGAGCAGTACTTC.

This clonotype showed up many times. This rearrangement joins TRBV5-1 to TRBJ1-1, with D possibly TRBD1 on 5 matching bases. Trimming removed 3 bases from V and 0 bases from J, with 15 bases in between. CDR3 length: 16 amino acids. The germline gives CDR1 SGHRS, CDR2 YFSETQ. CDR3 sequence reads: CASSSGTGFMNTEAFF. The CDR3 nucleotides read TGCGCCAGCAGCTCTGGGACCGGGTTCATGAACACTGAAGCTTTCTTT.

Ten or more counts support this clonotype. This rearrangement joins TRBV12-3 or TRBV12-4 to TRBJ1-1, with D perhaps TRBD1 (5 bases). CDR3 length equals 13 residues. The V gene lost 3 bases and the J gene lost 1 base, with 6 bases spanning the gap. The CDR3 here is CASSFQGNTEAFF. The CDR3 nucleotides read TGTGCCAGCAGTTTCCAGGGGAACACTGAAGCTTTCTTT.

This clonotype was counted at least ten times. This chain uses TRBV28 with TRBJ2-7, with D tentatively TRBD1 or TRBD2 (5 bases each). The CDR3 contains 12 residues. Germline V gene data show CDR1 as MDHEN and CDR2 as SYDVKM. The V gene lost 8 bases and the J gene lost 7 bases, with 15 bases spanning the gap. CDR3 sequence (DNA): TGTGCCAGCGGGACGTCCTACGGGGAGCAGTACTTC. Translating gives CASGTSYGEQYF. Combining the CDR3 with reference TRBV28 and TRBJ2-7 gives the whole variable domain DVKVTQSSRYLVKRTGEKVFLECVQDMDHENMFWYRQDPGLGLRLIYFSYDVKMKEKGDIPEGYSVSREKKERFSLILESASTNQTSMYLCASGTSYGEQYFGPGTRLTVT.

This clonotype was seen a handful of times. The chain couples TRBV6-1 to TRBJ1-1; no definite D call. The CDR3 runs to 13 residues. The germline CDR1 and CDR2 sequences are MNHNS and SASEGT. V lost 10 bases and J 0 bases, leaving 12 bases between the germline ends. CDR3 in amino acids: CATLGRMNTEAFF. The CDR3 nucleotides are TGTGCCACACTTGGGAGGATGAACACTGAAGCTTTCTTT.

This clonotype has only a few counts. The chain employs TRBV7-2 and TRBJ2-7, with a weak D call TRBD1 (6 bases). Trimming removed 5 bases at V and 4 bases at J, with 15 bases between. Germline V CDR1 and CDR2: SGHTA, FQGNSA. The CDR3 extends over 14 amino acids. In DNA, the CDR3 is TGTGCCAGCAGCCCCGTATGGGGGCTGTACGAGCAGTACTTC. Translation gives CASSPVWGLYEQYF.

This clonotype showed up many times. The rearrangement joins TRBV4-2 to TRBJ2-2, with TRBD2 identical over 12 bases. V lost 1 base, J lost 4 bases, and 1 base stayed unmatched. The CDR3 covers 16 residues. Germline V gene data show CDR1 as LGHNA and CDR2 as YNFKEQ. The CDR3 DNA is TGTGCCAGCAGCCAAGGGGGACTAGCGGGCACCGGGGAGCTGTTTTTT. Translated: CASSQGGLAGTGELFF.

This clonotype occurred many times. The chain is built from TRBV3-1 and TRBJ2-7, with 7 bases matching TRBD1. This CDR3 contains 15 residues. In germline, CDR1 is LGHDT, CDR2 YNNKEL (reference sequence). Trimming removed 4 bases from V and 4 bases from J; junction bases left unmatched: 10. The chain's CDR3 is CASSRGEGALYEQYF. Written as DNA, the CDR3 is TGTGCCAGCAGCCGAGGAGAGGGGGCTCTTTACGAGCAGTACTTC.